This T cell receptor (beta chain) was observed in a study of shared clonotypes between healthy human individuals. CDR1 and CDR2 (germline): SGHRS, YFSETQ. V was pared by 4 bases and J by 10 bases, with 18 bases between. CDR3 length: 15 residues. Sorted-subset replicate PCR reactions contained approximately 190 ng DNA, corresponding to 29,000 or so T cell genomes. The table came from immunoSEQ multiplex PCR; TCRdb's copy has only in-frame clones and leaves some out. The profile shows some 2.1 million clones, 95% of them singletons. The receptor was isolated from a young man in good health. Sequencing used naive CD4+ T cells sorted from blood. Subset defined: CD45RA+ positively selected. This chain connects TRBV5-1 to TRBJ1-6; tentative D call: TRBD1 (6 bases). This CDR3 reads CASSAGTQTPSPLHF. The CDR3 DNA reads TGCGCCAGCAGCGCCGGGACACAGACTCCCTCACCCCTCCACTTT.